Listed below are T cell receptor beta chains from one sample, sequenced in a study of T-cell reconstitution after alpha-beta-depleted transplantation in children. From the PCR reads, TCRdb called clonotypes with MiXCR, one entry per CDR3 protein. The data contain 450,000 to 550,000 distinct CDR3 sequences, more than 9.5% of them singletons. The sample in question was PBMCs, mostly from graft donor cells, obtained 180 days after TCRalphabeta/CD19-depleted stem cell transplant. The receptors originated from a female patient aged 2-9 years who had a stem cell transplant for aplastic anemia, so the T cells may come from the graft donor. The CDR3 runs from the conserved cysteine through the conserved F or W. D genes are given only for firm matches. Size tells how often a clone was seen (once, few, many) or the class of an expanded clone, and some rows leave it out.

>TRBJ2-1|TRBD2|-|TRBV11-3
CASSWAGTSGYNEQFF
TGTGCCAGCAGCTGGGCCGGGACTAGCGGTTACAATGAGCAGTTCTTC
>TRBJ1-1|-|-|TRBV7-2
CASSHNRNTEAFF
TGTGCCAGCAGTCACAACCGGAACACTGAAGCTTTCTTT
>TRBJ1-1|TRBD1|-|TRBV20-1
CSARPWTGRRNTEAFF
TGCAGTGCTAGACCCTGGACAGGGCGGAGAAACACTGAAGCTTTCTTT
>TRBJ2-3|TRBD1|few|TRBV7-3
CASSSSTGGGGTDTQYF
TGTGCCAGCAGCTCCTCGACAGGGGGCGGTGGCACAGATACGCAGTATTTT
>TRBJ2-7|-|few|TRBV29-1
CSVLGVKDYEQYF
TGCAGCGTGCTGGGGGTCAAGGACTACGAGCAGTACTTC
>TRBJ1-1|TRBD1|-|TRBV29-1
CSVSDRAGTEAFF
TGCAGCGTTTCCGACAGGGCGGGGACTGAAGCTTTCTTT
>TRBJ2-5|-|many|TRBV15
CATSRDLGSQETQYF
TGTGCCACCAGCAGAGATCTTGGCAGCCAAGAGACCCAGTACTTC
>TRBJ2-5|TRBD1|once|TRBV28
CASRDRGLPQETQYF
TGTGCCAGCAGGGACAGGGGGCTACCCCAAGAGACCCAGTACTTC
>TRBJ2-1|-|many|TRBV5-4
CASSLDFTGWFF
TGTGCCAGCAGCTTGGATTTCACAGGGTGGTTCTTC
>TRBJ2-3|-|-|TRBV7-6
CASSLAPGGFSTDTQYF
TGTGCCAGCAGCTTAGCTCCAGGGGGGTTTTCCACAGATACGCAGTATTTT
>TRBJ2-1|-|-|TRBV20-1
CSARTLRELLVNNEQFF
TGCAGTGCTAGAACTCTCCGAGAGCTTTTGGTGAACAATGAGCAGTTCTTC
>TRBJ2-7|-|many|TRBV29-1
CSVVRAAGGYEQYF
TGCAGCGTTGTTCGGGCAGCCGGCGGCTACGAGCAGTACTTC
>TRBJ2-1|TRBD2|few|TRBV20-1
CSARALAGGHYNEQFF
TGCAGTGCTAGAGCTTTAGCGGGGGGTCACTACAATGAGCAGTTCTTC
>TRBJ2-7|-|many|TRBV10-3
CAISAQTSYEQYF
TGTGCCATCAGTGCGCAGACCTCCTACGAGCAGTACTTC
>TRBJ1-1|TRBD1|few|TRBV30
CAWAPQGYTEAFF
TGTGCCTGGGCCCCACAGGGGTACACTGAAGCTTTCTTT
>TRBJ1-5|TRBD1|-|TRBV4-3
CASSQDRGEQPQHF
TGCGCCAGCAGCCAAGACAGGGGGGAACAGCCCCAGCATTTT
>TRBJ1-2|-|few|TRBV11-2
CASSSRRASYGYTF
TGTGCCAGCAGCTCTCGCAGGGCCTCCTATGGCTACACCTTC
>TRBJ1-3|-|few|TRBV3-1
CASSQDRGNTIYF
TGTGCCAGCAGCCAAGATCGGGGAAACACCATATATTTT
>TRBJ2-7|-|many|TRBV12-3/TRBV12-4
CASSLDGGYEQYF
TGTGCCAGCAGTTTAGACGGAGGCTACGAGCAGTACTTC
>TRBJ1-3|-|few|TRBV4-2
CASSQGGGNTIYF
TGTGCCAGCAGCCAAGGGGGGGGAAACACCATATATTTT
>TRBJ1-2|-|-|TRBV29-1
CSVEDGRGGNYGYTF
TGCAGCGTTGAAGATGGGAGGGGAGGGAACTATGGCTACACCTTC
>TRBJ1-1|TRBD1|few|TRBV20-1
CSARADRGAEAFF
TGCAGTGCTAGAGCGGACAGGGGGGCTGAAGCTTTCTTT
>TRBJ2-3|-|few|TRBV5-4
CASSFEGTRGTTQYF
TGTGCCAGCAGCTTTGAGGGTACGAGGGGCACTACGCAGTATTTT
>TRBJ1-3|-|-|TRBV12-3/TRBV12-4
CASTPYFPGNTIYF
TGTGCCAGCACTCCTTACTTTCCTGGAAACACCATATATTTT
>TRBJ2-1|-|many|TRBV12-3/TRBV12-4
CASSLNRPGLRFF
TGTGCCAGCAGCCTCAATCGACCGGGACTTCGGTTCTTC
>TRBJ1-1|-|-|TRBV11-2
CASSLVRGRGEAFF
TGTGCCAGCAGCTTAGTTAGGGGCCGCGGTGAAGCTTTCTTT
>TRBJ2-1|TRBD2|many|TRBV15
CATSRDPGSGDYNEQFF
TGTGCCACCAGCAGAGATCCTGGAAGCGGGGATTACAATGAGCAGTTCTTC
>TRBJ1-5|-|-|TRBV12-3/TRBV12-4
CASSLSRGPQHF
TGTGCCAGCAGTTTAAGTCGGGGGCCCCAGCATTTT
>TRBJ1-5|-|few|TRBV29-1
CSVVDGYSNQPQHF
TGCAGCGTTGTTGACGGTTATAGCAATCAGCCCCAGCATTTT
>TRBJ2-7|-|-|TRBV5-5
CASSPKGRETYEQYF
TGTGCCAGCAGCCCGAAGGGACGGGAAACCTACGAGCAGTACTTC
>TRBJ2-1|-|few|TRBV6-1
CASSGGRTYNEQFF
TGTGCCAGCAGCGGCGGGCGGACCTACAATGAGCAGTTCTTC
>TRBJ2-3|-|-|TRBV20-1
CSARRALANPTDTQYF
TGCAGTGCTAGAAGAGCCCTAGCGAACCCCACAGATACGCAGTATTTT
>TRBJ2-7|TRBD1|few|TRBV10-3
CATSDRGSYEQYF
TGTGCCACCTCGGACAGGGGCTCCTACGAGCAGTACTTC
>TRBJ2-7|-|-|TRBV6-5
CASSYKAGSYEQYF
TGTGCCAGCAGTTACAAAGCTGGCTCCTACGAGCAGTACTTC
>TRBJ2-1|-|few|TRBV29-1
CSVPVWLLPTYNEQFF
TGCAGCGTTCCTGTATGGCTTCTGCCAACCTACAATGAGCAGTTCTTC
>TRBJ2-1|TRBD2|-|TRBV20-1
CSASPPGLAGHEQFF
TGCAGTGCTAGTCCACCGGGACTAGCTGGTCATGAGCAGTTCTTC
>TRBJ2-4|TRBD1|-|TRBV20-1
CSATMAGGAKNIQYF
TGCAGTGCTACAATGGCAGGGGGCGCCAAAAACATTCAGTACTTC
>TRBJ2-7|-|many|TRBV6-2/TRBV6-3
CASSDLDTTYEQYF
TGTGCCAGCAGTGACTTGGACACCACCTACGAGCAGTACTTC
>TRBJ2-1|TRBD1|many|TRBV3-1
CASSQRDSYNEQFF
TGTGCCAGCAGCCAACGGGACAGTTACAATGAGCAGTTCTTC
>TRBJ2-7|-|-|TRBV4-3
CASSQGRGRPQREREQYF
TGCGCCAGCAGCCAGGGGAGGGGGCGGCCACAGCGGGAGAGGGAGCAGTACTTC
>TRBJ2-1|TRBD1|-|TRBV5-1
CASSWTGTGYNEQFF
TGCGCCAGCAGCTGGACCGGGACAGGGTACAATGAGCAGTTCTTC
>TRBJ2-1|-|-|TRBV20-1
CSAREPANEQFF
TGCAGTGCTAGAGAACCGGCGAATGAGCAGTTCTTC
>TRBJ2-7|-|-|TRBV5-1
CASSPAGRSYEQYF
TGCGCCAGCAGCCCAGCGGGCCGCTCCTACGAGCAGTACTTC
>TRBJ1-3|TRBD1|-|TRBV28
CASGQGSALNTIYF
TGTGCCAGCGGACAGGGCTCGGCCCTGAACACCATATATTTT
>TRBJ1-1|-|-|TRBV14
CASSQYREVNTEAFF
TGTGCCAGCAGCCAATACCGAGAGGTGAACACTGAAGCTTTCTTT
>TRBJ2-3|TRBD1|-|TRBV15
CATSRARTGAWDTQYF
TGTGCCACCAGCAGAGCTCGGACAGGGGCTTGGGATACGCAGTATTTT
>TRBJ2-1|-|few|TRBV5-6
CASSFYRGHEQFF
TGTGCCAGCAGCTTTTACCGGGGACATGAGCAGTTCTTC
>TRBJ1-4|-|few|TRBV28
CASSLTRSNEKLFF
TGTGCCAGCAGTTTAACCCGGTCTAATGAAAAACTGTTTTTT
>TRBJ1-5|-|-|TRBV28
CASSLFLRDSQPQHF
TGTGCCAGCAGTTTGTTCCTCAGGGATAGTCAGCCCCAGCATTTT
>TRBJ1-4|-|-|TRBV12-3/TRBV12-4
CASSPMGHGEKLFF
TGTGCCAGCAGTCCAATGGGGCACGGTGAAAAACTGTTTTTT
>TRBJ2-7|-|many|TRBV5-1
CASSPDQGPYEQYF
TGCGCCAGCAGCCCGGACCAGGGTCCCTACGAGCAGTACTTC
>TRBJ1-2|-|few|TRBV7-3
CASSPSTGVYGYTF
TGTGCCAGCAGCCCCTCGACAGGCGTCTATGGCTACACCTTC
>TRBJ1-2|-|-|TRBV11-3
CASSLQGKGYTF
TGTGCCAGCAGCTTACAGGGAAAGGGCTACACCTTC
>TRBJ1-2|-|few|TRBV27
CASRPGKFCGYTF
TGTGCCAGCAGACCGGGGAAATTCTGCGGCTACACCTTC
>TRBJ1-1|-|-|TRBV18
CASSPMEGNEAFF
TGTGCCAGCTCACCAATGGAAGGAAATGAAGCTTTCTTT
>TRBJ1-2|-|-|TRBV12-3/TRBV12-4
CASSSGNNYGYTF
TGTGCCAGCAGTTCCGGGAATAACTATGGCTACACCTTC
>TRBJ1-5|-|-|TRBV3-1
CASSQENQPQHF
TGTGCCAGCAGCCAGGAAAATCAGCCCCAGCATTTT
>TRBJ2-1|TRBD2|-|TRBV7-9
CASSLGLAGAREQFF
TGTGCCAGCAGCCTCGGTCTAGCGGGAGCCCGGGAGCAGTTCTTC
>TRBJ2-1|-|few|TRBV7-9
CASTLGLKWASYNEQFF
TGTGCCAGCACCCTAGGTCTTAAATGGGCCTCCTACAATGAGCAGTTCTTC
>TRBJ2-7|-|-|TRBV20-1
CSAREGATAYEQYF
TGCAGTGCTAGAGAGGGGGCAACGGCCTACGAGCAGTACTTC